The source of this T cell receptor beta chain is a study of control samples from healthy donors and cancer patients. Trimming removed 7 bases from V and 9 bases from J, with 16 bases in between. Per germline, CDR1 LGHDT and CDR2 YNNKEL (reference sequence). The CDR3 totals 13 residues. Repertoires were generated with immunoSEQ multiplex PCR, while TCRdb's copy carries only in-frame clones and drops some. The profile covers around 150,000 clones, with nearly 96% appearing a single time and 1% taken by the ten largest. The sequence came from a woman younger than 45 in good health. Specimen: blood. The chain uses TRBV3-1 (or the pseudogene TRBV3-2) and TRBJ2-1, with no clear D. Here the CDR3 reads CASTLFASGEQFF. The CDR3 DNA follows: TGTGCCAGCACTCTCTTCGCCTCAGGTGAGCAGTTCTTC.